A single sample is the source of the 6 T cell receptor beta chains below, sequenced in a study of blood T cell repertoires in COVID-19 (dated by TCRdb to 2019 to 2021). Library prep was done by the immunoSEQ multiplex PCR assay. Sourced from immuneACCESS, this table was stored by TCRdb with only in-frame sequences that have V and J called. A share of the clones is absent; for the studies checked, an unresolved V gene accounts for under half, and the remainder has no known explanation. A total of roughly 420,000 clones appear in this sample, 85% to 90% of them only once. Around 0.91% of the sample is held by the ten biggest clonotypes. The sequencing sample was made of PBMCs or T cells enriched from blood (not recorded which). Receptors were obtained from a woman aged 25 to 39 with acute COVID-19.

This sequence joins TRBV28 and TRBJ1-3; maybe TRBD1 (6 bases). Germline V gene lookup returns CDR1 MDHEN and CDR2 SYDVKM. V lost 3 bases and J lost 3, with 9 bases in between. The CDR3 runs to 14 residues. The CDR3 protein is CASSLGQYGNTIYF. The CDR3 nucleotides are TGTGCCAGCAGTTTGGGACAATATGGAAACACCATATATTTT. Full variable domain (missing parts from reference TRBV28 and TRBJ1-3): DVKVTQSSRYLVKRTGEKVFLECVQDMDHENMFWYRQDPGLGLRLIYFSYDVKMKEKGDIPEGYSVSREKKERFSLILESASTNQTSMYLCASSLGQYGNTIYFGEGSWLTVV.

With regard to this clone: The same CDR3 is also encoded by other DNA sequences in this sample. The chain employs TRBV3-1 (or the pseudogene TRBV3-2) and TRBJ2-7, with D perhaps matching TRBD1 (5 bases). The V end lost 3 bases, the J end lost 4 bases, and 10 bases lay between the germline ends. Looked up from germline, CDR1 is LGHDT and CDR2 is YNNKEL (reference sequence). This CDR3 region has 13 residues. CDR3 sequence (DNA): TGTGCCAGCAGCCAGGGGCCCGGATACGAGCAGTACTTC. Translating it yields CASSQGPGYEQYF.

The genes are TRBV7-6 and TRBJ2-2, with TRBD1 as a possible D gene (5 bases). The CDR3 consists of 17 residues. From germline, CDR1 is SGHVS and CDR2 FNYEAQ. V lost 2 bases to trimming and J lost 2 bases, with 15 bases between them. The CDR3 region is CASSLRADSLNTGELFF. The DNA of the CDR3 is TGTGCCAGCAGCTTAAGGGCCGACAGCCTAAACACCGGGGAGCTGTTTTTT. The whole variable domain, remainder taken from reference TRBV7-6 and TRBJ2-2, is GAGVSQSPRYKVTKRGQDVALRCDPISGHVSLYWYRQALGQGPEFLTYFNYEAQQDKSGLPNDRFSAERPEGSISTLTIQRTEQRDSAMYRCASSLRADSLNTGELFFGEGSRLTVL.

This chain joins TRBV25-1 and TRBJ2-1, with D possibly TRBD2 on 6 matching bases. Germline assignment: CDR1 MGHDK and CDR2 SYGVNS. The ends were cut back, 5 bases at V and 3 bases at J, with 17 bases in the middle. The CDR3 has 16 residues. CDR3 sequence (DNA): TGTGCCAGCAGTAATAGCGGTTATGGGGGCTACAATGAGCAGTTCTTC. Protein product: CASSNSGYGGYNEQFF. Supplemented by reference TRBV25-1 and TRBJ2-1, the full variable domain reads EADIYQTPRYLVIGTGKKITLECSQTMGHDKMYWYQQDPGMELHLIHYSYGVNSTEKGDLSSESTVSRIRTEHFPLTLESARPSHTSQYLCASSNSGYGGYNEQFFGPGTRLTVL.

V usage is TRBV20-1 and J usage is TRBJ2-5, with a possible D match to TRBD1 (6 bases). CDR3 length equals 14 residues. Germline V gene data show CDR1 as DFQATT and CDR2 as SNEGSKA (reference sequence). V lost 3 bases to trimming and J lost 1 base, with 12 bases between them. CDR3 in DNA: TGCAGTGCTAGTCTTGCAGGGGTCCAAGAGACCCAGTACTTC. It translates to CSASLAGVQETQYF.

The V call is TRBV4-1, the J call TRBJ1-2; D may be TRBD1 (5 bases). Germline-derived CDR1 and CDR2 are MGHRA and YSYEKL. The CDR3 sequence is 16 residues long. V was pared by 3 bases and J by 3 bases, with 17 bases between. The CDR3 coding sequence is TGCGCCAGCAGCCACCGTCCCCCGACAGAGGACTATGGCTACACCTTC. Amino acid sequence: CASSHRPPTEDYGYTF.